The clone carrying this T cell receptor (beta chain) showed up just once. Assay: immunoSEQ multiplex PCR; the TCRdb copy retains only in-frame clones and omits some. The table includes 45,000 to 50,000 clones, 85% to 95% detected once. These data belong to a study of OX40 agonist ivuxolimab in advanced cancers. CDR3 size: 13 residues. Germline V lookup: CDR1 SGHNT, CDR2 YYREEE (reference sequence). The V end lost 1 base, the J end lost 5 bases, and 7 bases lay between the germline ends. J is TRBJ2-1 and V is TRBV5-4; D is unclear. The material sequenced was CD4+ or CD8+ T cells sorted from blood, taken in a trial of the OX40 agonist ivuxolimab. This receptor was taken from an adult with an advanced solid tumor such as melanoma, head and neck, liver or kidney cancer. The CDR3 loop is CASSLTTHNEQFF. CDR3 nucleotide sequence: TGTGCCAGCAGCTTGACTACCCACAATGAGCAGTTCTTC.